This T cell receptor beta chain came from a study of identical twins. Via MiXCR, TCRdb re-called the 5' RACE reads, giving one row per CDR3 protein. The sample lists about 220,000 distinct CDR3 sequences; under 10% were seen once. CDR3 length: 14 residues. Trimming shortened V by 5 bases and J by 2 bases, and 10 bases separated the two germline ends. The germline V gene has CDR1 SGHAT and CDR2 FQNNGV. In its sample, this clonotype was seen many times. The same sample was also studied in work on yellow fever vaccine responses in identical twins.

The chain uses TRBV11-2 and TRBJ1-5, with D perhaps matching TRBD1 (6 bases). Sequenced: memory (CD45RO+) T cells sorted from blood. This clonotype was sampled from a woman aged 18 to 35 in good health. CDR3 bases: TGTGCCAGCAGCCAACAGGGCCGCAATCAGCCCCAGCATTTT. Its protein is CASSQQGRNQPQHF.